A single sample gave rise to the 29 T cell receptor beta chains below, sequenced in a study of blood T cells in healthy people across ages (dated by TCRdb to 2013 to 2016). The library relied on 5' RACE. The sequencing machine was an Illumina HiSeq 2500. A second PCR of about 6 to 11 cycles was run with a J-beta primer mix and a sample-barcoded 5' primer. TCRdb reran the public reads through fastp at Q25 and MiXCR, keeping productive beta chains. Each CDR3 protein appears once, grouped with its most common genes and DNA. This sample holds roughly 800,000 distinct CDR3 sequences; approximately 25% were observed only once. Of the sample, 9.4% falls within the top ten clones. This sample also appeared in a second study, on T cells of mothers and their children.

Specimen: blood. The receptors originated from a boy aged 5 to 17 in good health.

This clonotype showed up just a few times. This sequence joins TRBV5-1 and TRBJ2-5; no clear D. Germline loops: CDR1 SGHRS, CDR2 YFSETQ. The CDR3 spans 15 residues. V was pared by 5 bases and J by 2 bases, with 16 bases between. The CDR3 coding sequence is TGCGCCAGCAGTTACGGAAGTAGAAGACAAGAGACCCAGTACTTC. Encoded protein: CASSYGSRRQETQYF.

This clonotype was detected a few times. The rearrangement joins TRBV5-1 to TRBJ2-2; perhaps TRBD2 as D (5 bases). The germline V and J ends were trimmed by 2 bases and 5 bases, with 13 bases remaining between them. Per germline, CDR1 SGHRS and CDR2 YFSETQ. The length of the CDR3 is 15 residues. CDR3 DNA sequence: TGCGCCAGCAGCTTTGTGGGAGTTTCTACCGGGGAGCTGTTTTTT. It specifies CASSFVGVSTGELFF.

About this clonotype: Here the CDR3 omits its conserved ending phenylalanine or tryptophan, so a read error is the likely source. J is TRBJ2-6 and V is TRBV7-9; TRBD1 might be the D (6 bases). CDR1 is SEHNR, CDR2 FQNEAQ, per germline (reference sequence). Between the trimmed V and J ends, which lost 5 bases and 2 bases, there was a span of 16 bases. This CDR3 has 17 amino acids. CDR3 sequence reads: CASSTNLGAPGANVLTL. For the CDR3, the DNA is TGTGCCAGCAGCACAAATTTGGGGGCGCCTGGGGCCAACGTCCTGACTCTC.

The J gene is TRBJ2-5, the V gene TRBV20-1, with 7 bases aligning to TRBD1. The DNA end is a closer match to TRBJ2-1, so the J assignment may be wrong. CDR3 length: 13 amino acids. Germline assignment: CDR1 DFQATT and CDR2 SNEGSKA (reference sequence). The CDR3: CSARMTGHNEQFF. CDR3 in DNA: TGCAGTGCTAGAATGACAGGGCACAATGAGCAGTTCTTC.

This rearrangement joins TRBV6-2 or TRBV6-3 to TRBJ2-5; no clear D. This CDR3 is 14 amino acids long. From germline, CDR1 is MNHEY and CDR2 SVGEGT. V was clipped by 2 bases and J by 6 bases, with 13 bases between them. In nucleotides, the CDR3 is TGTGCCAGCAGTTACGATTCCCTCCGGAAGACCCAGTACTTC. The encoded protein is CASSYDSLRKTQYF.

As for this clonotype: The germline gene is not matched at one end of the junction; a read error may be the cause. The rearrangement uses TRBV10-3 and TRBJ1-2; 9 bases map to TRBD1. The CDR3 is 14 residues long. Per the germline V gene, CDR1 is ENHRY and CDR2 is SYGVKD. As DNA, the CDR3 is TGTGCCATCGGGGCCGGGACAGGGAACTATGGCTACGCCTTC. This translates into CAIGAGTGNYGYAF.

In this sample, this clonotype turned up a few times. This sequence joins TRBV4-2 and TRBJ2-2; 8 nucleotides agree with TRBD2. Germline trimming cut 4 bases from V and 7 bases from J; bases unmatched to any gene: 8. Looked up from germline, CDR1 is LGHNA and CDR2 is YNFKEQ. The CDR3 covers 15 residues. This CDR3 reads CASSLLRGAGGELFF. CDR3 sequence (DNA): TGTGCCAGCAGCCTGCTGCGGGGGGCTGGCGGGGAGCTGTTTTTT.

The V call is TRBV4-1, the J call TRBJ2-7; D not resolved. Germline CDR1 is MGHRA and CDR2 is YSYEKL. Trimming cost V 4 bases and J 0 bases, with 10 bases left between them. The CDR3 covers 14 residues. CDR3 in amino acids: CASSPESRSYEQYF. The CDR3 nucleotides read TGCGCCAGCAGCCCCGAGAGCCGCTCCTACGAGCAGTACTTC.

The chain uses TRBV12-3 or TRBV12-4 and TRBJ2-4; TRBD1 matches 9 bases. The CDR3 is 14 residues long. J gave up 4 bases and V 6 bases, and 4 bases lay outside the gene matches. Here the CDR3 reads CASSGTGLKNIQYF. The CDR3 DNA is TGTGCCAGCAGCGGGACAGGGCTGAAAAACATTCAGTACTTC.

There are a few counts of this clonotype. The chain joins TRBV15 to TRBJ1-6; D remains unclear. The CDR3 is made up of 20 amino acids. V was trimmed by 0 bases and J by 0 bases, leaving 18 bases between them. Germline V gene data show CDR1 as LNHNV and CDR2 as YYDKDF (reference sequence). The CDR3 spells CATSRDPRGLLSSYNSPLHF. The CDR3 DNA sequence: TGTGCCACCAGCAGAGATCCCCGTGGACTCCTTAGCTCCTATAATTCACCCCTCCACTTT.

This clonotype appeared a few times. This chain links TRBV29-1 with TRBJ2-1; D assignment may be TRBD1 or TRBD2 (5 bases each). V shed 4 bases and J shed 2 bases, with 9 bases lying between them. CDR3 size: 13 residues. Germline lookup yields CDR1 SQVTM and CDR2 ANQGSEA. The CDR3 sequence is CSVGVGAYNEQFF. CDR3 coding DNA: TGCAGCGTTGGAGTGGGGGCCTACAATGAGCAGTTCTTC.

The V call is TRBV12-5, the J call TRBJ2-3; the match to TRBD1 covers 7 bases. Germline CDR1 LGHNT, CDR2 FRNRAP. The CDR3 is made up of 14 amino acids. V lost 4 bases to trimming and J lost 4 bases; unmatched junction nucleotides: 5. The CDR3 region is CASGSRQGADTQYF. In DNA, the CDR3 is TGTGCTAGTGGTTCTCGACAGGGAGCAGATACGCAGTATTTT.

This clonotype was seen a handful of times. The rearrangement links TRBV12-3 or TRBV12-4 to TRBJ2-1, with 8 nucleotides matching TRBD2. Germline trimming cut 7 bases from V and 2 bases from J; bases unmatched to any gene: 10. CDR3 size: 16 residues. In DNA, the CDR3 is TGTGCCAGCAACCCGGGCGAGCGGGAGCCCTACAATGAGCAGTTCTTC. Translated: CASNPGEREPYNEQFF.

V usage is TRBV7-3 and J usage is TRBJ2-5; 9 nucleotides line up with TRBD2. This CDR3 comprises 15 residues. The V gene's germline CDR1 is SGHTA and CDR2 FQGTGA. After removal of 4 bases from V and 5 bases from J, the junction contained 8 bases not matched to a gene. The CDR3 sequence is CASSSWISGRETQYF. DNA of the CDR3: TGTGCCAGCAGCTCCTGGATCAGCGGGAGGGAGACCCAGTACTTC.

The chain uses TRBV29-1 and TRBJ1-1; tentative D call: TRBD1 (6 bases). The CDR3 consists of 13 residues. The V end lost 6 bases, the J end lost 3 bases, and 14 bases lay between the germline ends. Germline V gene data show CDR1 as SQVTM and CDR2 as ANQGSEA. The CDR3 loop is CSVQSRGDTEAFF. The CDR3 DNA reads TGCAGCGTACAAAGCAGGGGAGACACTGAAGCTTTCTTT.

The J gene is TRBJ2-3, the V gene TRBV20-1, with D possibly matching TRBD1 (6 bases). Trimming pared 5 bases from V and 6 bases from J, leaving 18 bases between. The germline V gene has CDR1 DFQATT and CDR2 SNEGSKA (reference sequence). The CDR3 contains 14 residues. This CDR3 reads CSADTGSPSDTQYF. In nucleotides, the CDR3 is TGCAGTGCTGATACAGGGTCACCAAGTGATACGCAGTATTTT.

A few counts support this clonotype. The rearrangement links TRBV7-2 to TRBJ1-6; possible D gene TRBD1, 5 bases. The germline V and J ends were trimmed by 1 base and 8 bases, with 12 bases remaining between them. The CDR3 is 15 amino acids. CDR1 is SGHTA and CDR2 is FQGNSA in the germline V gene. Here the CDR3 DNA reads TGTGCCAGCAGCTTAGAGCTAAGGGGACATTCACCCCTCCACTTT. It codes for CASSLELRGHSPLHF. Filled out from reference TRBV7-2 and TRBJ1-6, the complete variable domain reads GAGVSQSPSNKVTEKGKDVELRCDPISGHTALYWYRQSLGQGLEFLIYFQGNSAPDKSGLPSDRFSAERTGGSVSTLTIQRTQQEDSAVYLCASSLELRGHSPLHFGNGTRLTVT.

This clonotype was seen a handful of times. This chain links TRBV6-5 with TRBJ1-1, with a tentative D call TRBD1 (5 bases). CDR1 is MNHEY and CDR2 is SVGAGI in the germline V gene. The CDR3 extends over 14 amino acids. The germline V and J ends were trimmed by 6 bases and 1 base, with 12 bases remaining between them. The CDR3 DNA reads TGTGCCAGCAGGACGGGGCCAGGGAACACTGAAGCTTTCTTT. Amino acids: CASRTGPGNTEAFF.

As regards this clonotype: One end of the junction does not line up with germline, which may come from a read error. The gene calls are TRBV7-2 and TRBJ1-2; D might be TRBD1 (5 bases). CDR1 and CDR2 (germline): SGHTA, FQGNSA. The CDR3 consists of 14 residues. The chain's CDR3 is CASSLTGQGHGYPF. The CDR3 nucleotides are TGTGCCAGCAGCTTAACGGGTCAGGGCCATGGCTACCCCTTC.

The genes are TRBV7-2 and TRBJ2-5; D could derive from TRBD1 or TRBD2 (5 bases each). The CDR3 has 15 residues. CDR1 and CDR2 from the germline V gene are SGHTA and FQGNSA. V lost 6 bases to trimming and J lost 2 bases, with 16 bases between them. CDR3 loop: CASSRGWLEQETQYF. DNA for the CDR3: TGTGCCAGCAGTCGGGGCTGGCTAGAACAAGAGACCCAGTACTTC.

The chain couples TRBV10-3 to TRBJ2-1; 13 bases are shared with TRBD2. Unmatched junction bases numbered 5, after V lost 1 base and J lost 8 bases. CDR1 ENHRY and CDR2 SYGVKD come from the germline V gene. This CDR3 region has 16 residues. The CDR3 nucleotides are TGTGCCATCAGTGAGTGGACTAGCGGGAGTGGGCATGAGCAGTTCTTC. This codes for CAISEWTSGSGHEQFF.

This clonotype appeared a few times. The chain is built from TRBV29-1 and TRBJ2-6; D not resolved. The germline CDR1 and CDR2 sequences are SQVTM and ANQGSEA. Trimming removed 5 bases from V and 0 bases from J, with 5 bases in between. CDR3 length equals 13 residues. CDR3 region: CSVQYSGANVLTF. The CDR3 DNA reads as TGCAGCGTTCAGTACTCTGGGGCCAACGTCCTGACTTTC.

This clonotype appeared a few times. The gene calls are TRBV7-6 and TRBJ2-5; possibly TRBD1 for D (5 bases). Germline CDR1 is SGHVS and CDR2 is FNYEAQ. Trimming shortened V by 7 bases and J by 2 bases, and 14 bases separated the two germline ends. The CDR3 contains 14 residues. CDR3 protein: CASKSNTGQETQYF. The CDR3 DNA is TGTGCCAGCAAATCAAACACAGGACAAGAGACCCAGTACTTC.

For this clonotype: The germline gene is not matched at one end of the junction; a read error may be the cause. This chain joins TRBV2 and TRBJ2-7, with 8 nucleotides matching TRBD1. This CDR3 region has 13 residues. Germline V CDR1 and CDR2: SNHLY, FYNNEI. The CDR3 here is CASTIGQGYEQCF. The CDR3 DNA is TGTGCCAGCACTATTGGACAGGGCTACGAGCAGTGCTTC.

In its sample, this clonotype was seen a few times. The V call is TRBV7-9, the J call TRBJ1-1, with no clear D. Germline V lookup: CDR1 SEHNR, CDR2 FQNEAQ (reference sequence). CDR3 length: 17 amino acids. Trimming shortened V by 4 bases and J by 3 bases, and 21 bases separated the two germline ends. The CDR3 bases are TGTGCCAGCAGCTCTAGAGGGTATTGGGAAGCGGACACTGAAGCTTTCTTT. Its translation is CASSSRGYWEADTEAFF. Looking up the rest from reference TRBV7-9 and TRBJ1-1 gives the full variable domain: DTGVSQNPRHKITKRGQNVTFRCDPISEHNRLYWYRQTLGQGPEFLTYFQNEAQLEKSRLLSDRFSAERPKGSFSTLEIQRTEQGDSAMYLCASSSRGYWEADTEAFFGQGTRLTVV.

The chain links TRBV7-2 to TRBJ2-7, with D tentatively TRBD2 (6 bases). Germline V lookup: CDR1 SGHTA, CDR2 FQGNSA. This CDR3 is built from 12 residues. Trimming removed 5 bases from V and 7 bases from J, with 12 bases in between. In nucleotides, the CDR3 is TGTGCCAGCAGCCCCCGGGGGAGGGAGCAGTACTTC. It encodes CASSPRGREQYF. The entire variable domain, with the rest obtained from reference TRBV7-2 and TRBJ2-7, is as follows: GAGVSQSPSNKVTEKGKDVELRCDPISGHTALYWYRQSLGQGLEFLIYFQGNSAPDKSGLPSDRFSAERTGGSVSTLTIQRTQQEDSAVYLCASSPRGREQYFGPGTRLTVT.

V is TRBV12-3 or TRBV12-4 and J is TRBJ1-4; TRBD1 aligns across 10 bases. The CDR3 spans 15 residues. The J segment lost 7 bases and the V segment lost 4 bases, leaving 6 bases of the junction unmatched. The CDR3 DNA follows: TGTGCCAGCAGTTCGCCCGGGACAGGGGTTGAAAAACTGTTTTTT. Translating it yields CASSSPGTGVEKLFF.

This clonotype has just a few counts. V usage is TRBV29-1 and J usage is TRBJ2-5; 7 bases agree with TRBD2. The trim removed 5 bases at V and 5 bases at J, leaving 5 bases unmatched. The germline V gene has CDR1 SQVTM and CDR2 ANQGSEA. This CDR3 contains 12 residues. CDR3 bases: TGCAGCGTTCAGCGGGGTCCGGAGACCCAGTACTTC. Translating gives CSVQRGPETQYF.

This clonotype was observed a few times. The chain has TRBV7-3 and TRBJ2-3; the match to TRBD2 covers 10 bases. Trimming took 4 bases from V and 4 from J; bases not matched to a gene: 8. From germline, CDR1 is SGHTA and CDR2 FQGTGA. There are 16 residues in the CDR3. CDR3 coding DNA: TGTGCCAGCAGCTCGAGCCTAGCGGGAGAGGCAGATACGCAGTATTTT. Its translation is CASSSSLAGEADTQYF.